This TCR beta chain is drawn from a study of glioma-infiltrating T cells. The iRepertoire nested amplicon-rescue multiplex PCR amplified TCR alpha and beta CDR3s from RNA. Input was roughly 95-400 ng of tissue mRNA or PBMC total RNA. TCRdb reprocessed the multiplex PCR reads via MiXCR and lists one record per CDR3 protein. This sample has about 140,000 distinct CDR3 sequences; roughly two fifths occur once, and the top ten carry around 20%. V was shortened by 1 base and J by 0 bases, with 6 bases between the two germline ends. Germline V gene data show CDR1 as SEHNR and CDR2 as FQNEAQ (reference sequence). The CDR3 consists of 14 residues. Study-wide results and caveats: CDR3 overlap between tissue and blood was very small. Non-neoplastic patients had below-expected tissue-blood divergence, while all gliomas exceeded expectation.

A remark on this clonotype: Its cognate antigen is unknown.

The sequence derives from a human donor with low-grade glioma or glioblastoma, undergoing nonglioma brain surgery, or in good health (not recorded which). Sample: glioma tissue, nonneoplastic brain tissue, or PBMCs (not recorded which). The chain couples TRBV7-9 to TRBJ1-1, with D possibly TRBD1 on 5 matching bases. The CDR3 region has the DNA TGTGCCAGCAGCTTAGGGGGGGTGAACACTGAAGCTTTCTTT. Protein product: CASSLGGVNTEAFF.